This TCR beta chain is drawn from a study of blood T cells in healthy people across ages. This clonotype appeared many times. A second roughly 7 to 12 cycle PCR used barcoded and J-beta primers. MiXCR, run by TCRdb on the 5' RACE reads, gives a single entry per CDR3 protein. The repertoire has approximately 800,000 distinct CDR3 sequences, 20% to 30% of them found once; the top ten carry about 2.9%. There are 12 residues in the CDR3. V shed 5 bases and J shed 5 bases, with 9 bases lying between them. CDR1 and CDR2 from the germline V gene are MDHEN and SYDVKM. These same data were also listed under a study on T cells of mothers and their children.

This chain links TRBV28 with TRBJ2-5; D is unclear. This sequence was found in a boy younger than 18 in good health. Input material: blood. Here the CDR3 reads CASSQSVETQYF. CDR3 in DNA: TGTGCCAGCAGTCAATCGGTGGAGACCCAGTACTTC.